This TCR beta chain was recorded in a study of monozygotic twins with inflammatory bowel disease. The blood volume drawn from each donor was around 2.6 ml. A note on this clonotype: Its cognate antigen is unknown.

UMIs incorporating a 6-nucleotide sample barcode were appended by means of template switching. TCRdb reprocessed the 5' RACE reads and keeps a single row for each CDR3 protein, giving no DNA. This table holds about 300,000 distinct CDR3 sequences. CDR3 length equals 14 residues. Germline V CDR1 and CDR2: GTSNPN, SVGIG (reference sequence). Study-wide results and limits: Twin pairs that were concordant did not differ from discordant pairs in repertoire similarity, possibly from limited power. Compared with healthy co-twins, IBD patients showed reduced TCRbeta repertoire diversity by inverse Simpson.

What was sequenced was blood. This clonotype was sampled from a human donor with ulcerative colitis or Crohn's disease, or a healthy co-twin of an affected twin (not recorded which). This sequence joins TRBV30 and TRBJ1-2. CDR3 protein: CAWKARLDVMGYTF. Combining the CDR3 with reference TRBV30 and TRBJ1-2 gives the whole variable domain SQTIHQWPATLVQPVGSPLSLECTVEGTSNPNLYWYRQAAGRGLQLLFYSVGIGQISSEVPQNLSASRPQDRQFILSSKKLLLSDSGFYLCAWKARLDVMGYTFGSGTRLTVV.